The sample holds one count of the clone carrying this TCR beta chain. As yet, its antigen is unknown. The sample belongs to a study of shared clonotypes between healthy human individuals. Whole-study findings and limits: Sorted-subset sequencing, rarefaction showed, was incomplete despite large depth. Sharing across four donors was highest in naive CD4 (approximately 5%) and lowest in memory CD8 (roughly 0.4%). As a rule, naive subsets had a larger estimated richness than memory subsets.

The authors ran the assay at deep level. Profiled with immunoSEQ multiplex PCR; TCRdb holds only in-frame clones, not every one. Of 2 million to 2.5 million clones listed, about 94% were seen once; the top ten hold roughly 0.13%. Germline values: CDR1 SGDLS, CDR2 YYNGEE. V gave up 0 bases and J gave up 10 bases; unmatched junction bases: 5. There are 15 residues in the CDR3. The sequence came from a young man in good health. V usage is TRBV9 and J usage is TRBJ2-7; 15 bases match TRBD2. The sample comprised naive CD4+ T cells sorted from blood. Subset defined: CD45RA+ positively selected. Here the CDR3 reads CASSVEGLAGGPQYF. For the CDR3, the DNA is TGTGCCAGCAGCGTAGAAGGACTAGCGGGAGGGCCTCAGTACTTC. The entire variable domain, with the rest obtained from reference TRBV9 and TRBJ2-7, is as follows: DSGVTQTPKHLITATGQRVTLRCSPRSGDLSVYWYQQSLDQGLQFLIQYYNGEERAKGNILERFSAQQFPDLHSELNLSSLELGDSALYFCASSVEGLAGGPQYFGPGTRLTVT.